Sequencing of this T cell receptor (beta chain) was carried out in a study of blood T cell repertoires in COVID-19. The germline CDR1 and CDR2 sequences are ENHRY and SYGVKD. The CDR3 is 15 residues long. The junction had 7 bases not matched to a gene; V was cut back by 2 bases and J by 6 bases. The method was immunoSEQ multiplex PCR; TCRdb's version includes in-frame clones alone and lacks a portion of them. Of 150,000 to 200,000 clones listed, about 86% were seen once; the top ten hold approximately 0.93%. The chain employs TRBV10-3 and TRBJ2-5; 9 bases line up with TRBD2. The sequenced sample consisted of peripheral blood. The source of this sequence is a woman between 18 and 29 years old who had recovered from COVID-19. CDR3 coding DNA: TGTGCCATCAGTGAGGCTAGCGGGATGGGTAAGACCCAGTACTTC. This gives the protein CAISEASGMGKTQYF.